The 18 T cell receptor beta chains below were found in one sample sequenced in a study of T cells in women clearing cervical HPV infection. Measured with immunoSEQ multiplex PCR; TCRdb has only the in-frame clones, and not every one. The sample table sets out tens of thousands of clones. Sequenced sample: blood buffy coat. These receptor sequences come from a woman aged 18 to 75 with a cervical HPV16 infection that either progressed to CIN3+ or cleared (not recorded which).

As to this clone: The junction shows a germline mismatch at one end, possibly a read error. The missing CDR3 end, 3 residues past where the read stops, is filled in from the germline J gene. The chain combines TRBV11-2 with TRBJ1-3; D remains unclear. Germline V lookup: CDR1 SGHAT, CDR2 FQNNGV. This CDR3 has 14 amino acids. Partial CDR3 DNA: TGTGCCAGCAGCCCCCCCGGGTTTGGAGACACC. As protein: CASSPPGFGDT. The whole CDR3 sequence reads CASSPPGFGDTIYF.

In regard to this clone: Read data end 3 residues before the CDR3 end; the end is taken from the germline J gene. The chain couples TRBV7-9 to TRBJ2-2, with D maybe TRBD2 (6 bases). CDR1 is SEHNR, CDR2 FQNEAQ, per germline (reference sequence). The CDR3 has 14 amino acids. The sequenced CDR3 bases are TGTGCCAGCAGCTTAGAAGGGACTGGTGAAAAG. Translation gives CASSLEGTGEK. The entire CDR3 protein is CASSLEGTGEKLFF. The full variable domain, in which reference TRBV7-9 and TRBJ2-2 provide the parts outside the CDR3, is DTGVSQNPRHKITKRGQNVTFRCDPISEHNRLYWYRQTLGQGPEFLTYFQNEAQLEKSRLLSDRFSAERPKGSFSTLEIQRTEQGDSAMYLCASSLEGTGEKLFFGEGSRLTVL.

Turning to this clone: Coverage ceases 3 residues before the CDR3 finishes, and the germline J gene fills in the end. The chain links TRBV7-9 to TRBJ2-7; D unclear. The germline V gene has CDR1 SEHNR and CDR2 FQNEAQ (reference sequence). The CDR3 is 14 residues long. V lost 0 bases, J lost 3 bases, and 9 bases lay in between. The covered CDR3 bases are TGTGCCAGCAGCTTAGCGGCCGAGAACTACGAG. Translated, it gives CASSLAAENYE. The entire CDR3 is CASSLAAENYEQYF.

On this clone itself: From the germline J gene comes the end of the CDR3, since the read stops 3 residues before it. The chain carries TRBV29-1 and TRBJ2-2; no reliable D call. The length of the CDR3 is 13 residues. Germline V CDR1 and CDR2: SQVTM, ANQGSEA. Trimming cost V 4 bases and J 5 bases, with 11 bases left between them. The CDR3: CSVASVLTGELFF. Incomplete CDR3 DNA: TGCAGCGTTGCCTCAGTGTTAACCGGGGAG.

Worth noting for this clone: The sequence runs out 3 residues before the end of the CDR3; the remainder is reconstructed from the germline J gene. Within the sample, other DNA sequences also encode this same CDR3. The chain is built from TRBV18 and TRBJ2-3; 10 bases line up with TRBD2. CDR3 size: 17 residues. Germline V CDR1 and CDR2: KGHSH, LQKENI. The sequenced CDR3 bases are TGTGCCAGCTCACCTCCCGGGACTAGCGACTACCAAGAGACG. Protein: CASSPPGTSDYQET. The entire CDR3 protein is CASSPPGTSDYQETQYF.

Worth noting for this clone: The CDR3 is cut off 3 residues early in the read; its end comes from the germline J gene. This chain uses TRBV5-6 with TRBJ2-7; D unresolved. The CDR3 is 15 residues long. Germline loops: CDR1 SGHDT, CDR2 YYEEEE. With 1 base removed from V and 2 bases from J, the gap between germline ends came to 13 bases. CDR3 amino acids: CASSLYGQAPYEQYF. CDR3 bases read: TGTGCCAGCAGCTTGTACGGCCAGGCGCCCTACGAG. The entire variable domain, with the rest obtained from reference TRBV5-6 and TRBJ2-7, is as follows: DAGVTQSPTHLIKTRGQQVTLRCSPKSGHDTVSWYQQALGQGPQFIFQYYEEEERQRGNFPDRFSGHQFPNYSSELNVNALLLGDSALYLCASSLYGQAPYEQYFGPGTRLTVT.

In regard to this clone: The CDR3 goes on 3 residues after the read ends, and that part is filled in from the germline J gene. The chain couples TRBV10-2 to TRBJ2-7; TRBD2 agrees at 11 bases. V gave up 7 bases and J gave up 3 bases; unmatched junction bases: 8. The germline V gene has CDR1 WSHSY and CDR2 SAAADI. CDR3 size: 15 residues. The CDR3 loop reads CASTKPGLADYEQYF. The part of the CDR3 DNA that was read is TGCGCCAGCACTAAGCCGGGACTAGCGGACTACGAG.

Comment on this clone: The read terminates 3 residues ahead of where the CDR3 ends, so the germline J gene completes it. The genes are TRBV13 and TRBJ2-6; 8 nucleotides align to TRBD1. V lost 4 bases, J lost 0 bases, and 8 bases stayed unmatched. The CDR3 contains 18 residues. The V gene's germline CDR1 is PRHDT and CDR2 FYEKMQ (reference sequence). The CDR3 bases that were read are TGTGCCAGCAGCTCCCTCAGGGGGCCCGTCTCTGGGGCCAACGTC. Translation gives CASSSLRGPVSGANV. The entire CDR3 protein reads CASSSLRGPVSGANVLTF.

Concerning this clone: The DNA ends 3 residues before the CDR3 does, and the rest of the CDR3 is filled in from the germline J gene. This chain connects TRBV18 to TRBJ1-2, with 8 bases fitting TRBD1. The CDR3 runs to 16 residues. Germline CDR1 and CDR2: KGHSH and LQKENI. The CDR3 is CASSPTDRAVSSGYTF. The DNA read from the CDR3 is TGTGCCAGCTCACCAACGGACAGGGCAGTGAGTTCCGGC.

Note on this clone: Sequencing ends 3 residues short of the CDR3 end; the germline J gene provides the rest. The rearrangement joins TRBV18 to TRBJ1-2; a weak D match, TRBD1 (5 bases). The CDR3 loop spans 16 amino acids. Looked up from germline, CDR1 is KGHSH and CDR2 is LQKENI. This CDR3 reads CASSSLPTSGGVDYTF. CDR3 DNA, as far as it was read: TGTGCCAGCTCATCCCTCCCGACTAGCGGGGGGGTCGAC.

About this clone itself: The observed sequence ends 3 residues before the CDR3 terminus, with the missing tail filled in from the germline J gene. The J gene is TRBJ1-4, the V gene TRBV6-2 or TRBV6-3; 7 positions match TRBD1. Germline values: CDR1 MNHEY, CDR2 SVGEGT. V shed 7 bases, J shed 5 bases, and the junction held 7 bases outside the gene matches. CDR3 length: 14 residues. The DNA read from the CDR3 is TGTGCCAGCACCTTTCGGGGACAGAATGAAAAA. Amino acid sequence: CASTFRGQNEK. The whole CDR3 protein is CASTFRGQNEKLFF.

The CDR3 here is CASSLSRAYEQYF. The CDR3 bases that were read are TGTGCCAGCAGTTTAAGCAGGGCCTACGAG. The chain combines TRBV12-3 or TRBV12-4 with TRBJ2-7; D may be TRBD1 (5 bases). The read stops 3 residues short of the end of the CDR3; the missing end is completed from the germline J gene. Trimming removed 2 bases at V and 2 bases at J, with 7 bases between. The CDR3 covers 13 residues.

Comments on this clone: The read ends 3 residues before the CDR3 terminus; that terminus is restored from the germline J gene. The chain combines TRBV9 with TRBJ2-5; the D gene is possibly TRBD1 (5 bases). Germline V gene sequence: CDR1 SGDLS, CDR2 YYNGEE. CDR3 length: 16 residues. V was shortened by 0 bases and J by 5 bases, with 17 bases between the two germline ends. The part of the CDR3 DNA that was read is TGTGCCAGCAGCGTAGCGCAGGGTACCGCCGGCGAGACC. This encodes CASSVAQGTAGET. In full, the CDR3 is CASSVAQGTAGETQYF.

As to this clone: Read coverage stops 3 residues before the CDR3 terminus; the germline J gene supplies the remainder. This chain links TRBV20-1 with TRBJ2-3; D gene unclear. The germline V gene encodes CDR1 DFQATT and CDR2 SNEGSKA (reference sequence). Trimming removed 3 bases from V and 1 base from J, with 11 bases in between. The CDR3 length is 14 residues. The CDR3 region is CSARPPEGTDTQYF. The covered CDR3 bases are TGCAGTGCTAGGCCCCCAGAGGGCACAGATACG.

Worth noting for this clone: The sequenced fragment ends 3 residues before the CDR3 boundary, so the rest is inferred from the germline J gene. This rearrangement joins TRBV29-1 to TRBJ2-7; D call uncertain. This CDR3 spans 11 amino acids. From germline, CDR1 is SQVTM and CDR2 ANQGSEA. Trimming cost V 4 bases and J 3 bases, with 7 bases left between them. The covered CDR3 bases are TGCAGCGTTGGTGAAGGCTACGAG. It yields the protein CSVGEGYE. The whole CDR3 region reads CSVGEGYEQYF.

Note on this clone: Read sequence stops 3 residues before the CDR3 end, and the germline J gene provides the missing end. The V and J genes are TRBV20-1 and TRBJ2-3; 9 bases match TRBD1. The CDR3 loop spans 13 amino acids. CDR1 is DFQATT, CDR2 SNEGSKA, per germline (reference sequence). The part of the CDR3 DNA that was read is TGCAGTGCAACAGGGGGCGAGTCTCAGCCG. Residues: CSATGGESQP. The CDR3 in its entirety is CSATGGESQPQYF.

A note on this clone: The read ends 3 residues shy of where the CDR3 ends; the end is completed using the germline J gene. The chain joins TRBV2 to TRBJ2-3; D is possibly TRBD1 (6 bases). CDR1 is SNHLY, CDR2 FYNNEI, per germline. CDR3 length equals 14 residues. V was shortened by 7 bases and J by 6 bases, with 17 bases between the two germline ends. The CDR3 is CASITGLRQDTQYF. The CDR3 bases that were read are TGTGCCAGCATCACAGGGTTACGGCAGGATACG.

Turning to this clone: From the germline J gene comes the end of the CDR3, since the read stops 3 residues before it. The chain combines TRBV6-2 or TRBV6-3 with TRBJ2-7; 14 bases are shared with TRBD2. The CDR3 length is 15 residues. The ends lost 6 bases at V and 0 bases at J; junction bases unmatched: 1. CDR1 MNHEY and CDR2 SVGEGT come from the germline V gene. CDR3 loop: CASRTSGGASYEQYF. CDR3 DNA, as far as it was read: TGTGCCAGCAGGACTAGCGGGGGGGCCTCCTACGAG.